The rows below give T cell receptor beta chains drawn from one sample of a study of T cells in Graves' hyperthyroidism and ophthalmopathy. MiXCR, applied by TCRdb to the multiplex PCR reads, yields one record per CDR3 protein. The top ten hold 16% of the sample, which has around 700,000 distinct CDR3 sequences, around 19% seen once. Source material: blood. The receptors stem from a woman in her 50s with Graves' hyperthyroidism that later progressed to Graves' ophthalmopathy. Both conserved end residues are part of each CDR3. The D gene is left open where the match is weak. Not every row has a clone size; where given, it reads once, few, many or a size class.

D gene	V gene	clone size	J gene	CDR3 protein	CDR3 DNA
TRBD2	TRBV2	once	TRBJ2-1	CASVSRGLAAYNEQFF	TGTGCCAGCGTTTCTAGGGGACTAGCGGCATACAATGAGCAGTTCTTC
.	TRBV27	many	TRBJ1-1	CASSPPPPGNTEAFF	TGTGCCAGCAGTCCGCCGCCACCCGGAAACACTGAAGCTTTCTTT
TRBD1	TRBV20-1	many	TRBJ2-7	CSAESTGTGSSYEQYF	TGCAGTGCTGAGTCTACCGGGACAGGTTCGTCCTACGAGCAGTACTTC
TRBD2	TRBV4-2	.	TRBJ2-1	CASSQENAGGSYNEQFF	TGTGCCAGCAGCCAAGAGAACGCGGGGGGGAGTTACAATGAGCAGTTCTTC
.	TRBV6-1	few	TRBJ2-7	CASISFGAEQYF	TGTGCCAGCATCTCGTTCGGGGCCGAGCAGTACTTC
.	TRBV12-3/TRBV12-4	many	TRBJ1-6	CASSFSASLHF	TGTGCCAGCAGTTTTTCGGCTTCCCTCCACTTT
TRBD1	TRBV4-1	many	TRBJ2-7	CASSQTGTEAYEQYF	TGCGCCAGCAGCCAAACCGGGACAGAAGCCTACGAGCAGTACTTC
TRBD1	TRBV2	many	TRBJ2-7	CASSAVGQGSYEQYF	TGTGCCAGCAGTGCTGTGGGACAGGGTTCGTACGAGCAGTACTTC
.	TRBV6-5	many	TRBJ2-7	CASSYYIGQSYEQYF	TGTGCCAGCAGTTACTACATAGGACAATCCTACGAGCAGTACTTC
.	TRBV2	many	TRBJ2-3	CASSEWGREDTDTQYF	TGTGCCAGCAGTGAGTGGGGAAGGGAAGACACAGATACGCAGTATTTT
.	TRBV19	.	TRBJ1-4	CASSIGGAAGEKLFF	TGTGCCAGTAGTATCGGCGGAGCGGCGGGCGAAAAACTGTTTTTT
TRBD1	TRBV12-3/TRBV12-4	many	TRBJ1-5	CASSYGQGARQPQHF	TGTGCCAGCAGTTACGGACAGGGGGCGCGGCAGCCCCAGCATTTT
.	TRBV11-2	many	TRBJ1-6	CASSAGLGVINSPLHF	TGTGCCAGCAGCGCGGGGTTGGGGGTGATCAATTCACCCCTCCACTTT
.	TRBV2	many	TRBJ2-3	CASSELVGSGFTDTQYF	TGTGCCAGCAGTGAATTAGTAGGAAGCGGTTTCACAGATACGCAGTATTTT
.	TRBV7-2	.	TRBJ1-4	CASSFSPGANEKLFF	TGTGCCAGCAGCTTTTCTCCCGGGGCTAATGAAAAACTGTTTTTT
.	TRBV3-1	.	TRBJ2-7	CASKTGGDHEQYF	TGTGCCAGCAAGACAGGAGGAGATCACGAGCAGTACTTC
TRBD1	TRBV30	many	TRBJ2-7	CASSRQGKSYEQYF	TGTGCCTCGTCACGACAGGGGAAATCCTACGAGCAGTACTTC
.	TRBV3-1	many	TRBJ1-3	CASSQLQGEGNTIYF	TGTGCCAGCAGCCAATTGCAGGGCGAAGGAAACACCATATATTTT
TRBD1	TRBV5-1	.	TRBJ2-2	CASRRTGAHTGELFF	TGCGCCAGCAGACGGACAGGGGCGCACACCGGGGAGCTGTTTTTT
TRBD2	TRBV6-1	.	TRBJ2-2	CASSEYATSGAGELFF	TGTGCCAGCAGTGAATACGCGACTAGCGGGGCCGGGGAGCTGTTTTTT
TRBD1	TRBV5-1	many	TRBJ1-1	CASSSQGGNTEAFF	TGCGCCAGCAGCAGTCAGGGGGGAAACACTGAAGCTTTCTTT
.	TRBV2	many	TRBJ1-3	CASSVVEGDGNTIYF	TGTGCCAGCAGTGTGGTTGAGGGGGACGGAAACACCATATATTTT
.	TRBV6-2/TRBV6-3	.	TRBJ2-1	CASTQGGEQFF	TGTGCCAGCACCCAAGGGGGTGAGCAGTTCTTC
.	TRBV11-3	.	TRBJ2-3	CASSFGTSNTDTQYF	TGTGCCAGCAGCTTTGGGACTTCCAACACAGATACGCAGTATTTT
TRBD1	TRBV15	.	TRBJ1-1	CATSHRGRTEAFF	TGTGCCACCAGCCACAGGGGGCGGACTGAAGCTTTCTTT
.	TRBV7-3	.	TRBJ1-2	CASKARPTGRDYGYTF	TGTGCCAGCAAGGCCAGGCCAACAGGACGAGACTATGGCTACACCTTC
TRBD2	TRBV20-1	.	TRBJ2-5	CSARSFKREGETQYF	TGCAGTGCCAGATCCTTTAAGCGGGAGGGGGAGACCCAGTACTTC
.	TRBV5-1	.	TRBJ2-3	CASSFLGTDTQYF	TGCGCCAGCAGCTTTCTGGGAACAGATACGCAGTATTTT
.	TRBV20-1	many	TRBJ1-2	CSARSGAPKNYGYTF	TGCAGTGCTAGATCAGGGGCGCCAAAAAACTATGGCTACACCTTC
.	TRBV20-1	few	TRBJ1-3	CSAIREAGNTIYF	TGCAGTGCTATTCGTGAGGCTGGAAACACCATATATTTT
TRBD1	TRBV7-2	many	TRBJ2-1	CASSLRDSALPRDNEQFF	TGTGCCAGCAGCTTACGGGACAGTGCTCTCCCTAGGGACAATGAGCAGTTCTTC
.	TRBV10-3	.	TRBJ1-3	CAISEPDHSGNTIYF	TGTGCCATCAGTGAGCCGGACCACTCTGGAAACACCATATATTTT
TRBD1	TRBV11-1	many	TRBJ2-3	CASSYPRDRTSTDTQYF	TGTGCCAGCAGCTACCCACGGGACAGAACTAGCACAGATACGCAGTATTTT
TRBD1	TRBV5-1	few	TRBJ2-2	CASSNLTRVSHRDRDTGELFF	TGCGCCAGCAGCAACCTAACTAGGGTGTCGCACCGGGACAGGGATACCGGGGAGCTGTTTTTT
TRBD1	TRBV7-9	many	TRBJ2-5	CASSSGTGLQETQYF	TGTGCCAGCAGCTCGGGGACAGGGCTCCAAGAGACCCAGTACTTC
.	TRBV6-2/TRBV6-3	few	TRBJ1-2	CASSKDSYYYGYTF	TGTGCCAGCAGTAAGGACAGTTACTACTATGGCTACACCTTC
TRBD1	TRBV27	.	TRBJ1-5	CASRAAGTGSQPQHF	TGTGCCAGCAGGGCCGCCGGGACAGGCAGTCAGCCCCAGCATTTT